Listed below are T cell receptor beta chains from one sample, sequenced in a study of cytomegalovirus exposure and HLA in healthy donors. Repertoires were generated with immunoSEQ multiplex PCR, while TCRdb's copy carries only in-frame clones and drops some. The table records approximately 140,000 clones, 70% to 80% of them present only once. The sample was PBMCs. These receptors originate from a human donor in good health. CDR3s leave out the opening cysteine and the closing phenylalanine or tryptophan. A row's size may be missing; if present it is once, few, many or a size class.

clone size: .; J gene: TRBJ1-6; V gene: TRBV19; CDR3 protein: ASNLRDSAPLH
clone size: .; J gene: TRBJ2-1; V gene: TRBV4-3; CDR3 protein: ASSQEVLAGVSNEQF
clone size: .; J gene: TRBJ2-1; V gene: TRBV30; CDR3 protein: ALGTSGGYNEQF
clone size: .; J gene: TRBJ2-5; V gene: TRBV11-2; CDR3 protein: ASSSRGTAGFKETQY
clone size: .; J gene: TRBJ2-5; V gene: TRBV19; CDR3 protein: ASSRVGVETQY
clone size: once; J gene: TRBJ1-1; V gene: TRBV2; CDR3 protein: ASTNRGRGDTEAF
clone size: .; J gene: TRBJ1-2; V gene: TRBV30; CDR3 protein: AWMPGLDYGYT
clone size: .; J gene: TRBJ1-2; V gene: TRBV6-1; CDR3 protein: ASREQGDAGYT
clone size: .; J gene: TRBJ2-1; V gene: TRBV7-3; CDR3 protein: ASSLAGGNEQF
clone size: .; J gene: TRBJ2-3; V gene: TRBV30; CDR3 protein: AWSKALTSGRGTDTQY
clone size: .; J gene: TRBJ1-1; V gene: TRBV6-5; CDR3 protein: ASSYSQSTRDTEAF
clone size: .; J gene: TRBJ2-3; V gene: TRBV21-1; CDR3 protein: ASSKDGPGGGGTDTQY
clone size: .; J gene: TRBJ2-3; V gene: TRBV29-1; CDR3 protein: SVEVAGVNTDTQY
clone size: .; J gene: TRBJ1-1; V gene: TRBV9; CDR3 protein: ASSGQNTEAF
clone size: few; J gene: TRBJ2-5; V gene: TRBV4-2; CDR3 protein: ASSHGSGGQETQY
clone size: .; J gene: TRBJ1-4; V gene: TRBV7-2; CDR3 protein: ASSHKRGPNEKLF